Given below is one TCR beta chain in context. This clonotype was observed many times. Its antigen target is currently unknown. No base quality values were provided; no much bigger clone lies one nucleotide off. To prepare the library, PCR was applied. Instrument on record: Illumina HiSeq 2500. TCR library preparation used molecular barcoding, with unique molecular identifiers applied to normalize quantification of the TCRbeta repertoire. TCRdb ran its own pipeline on the public reads, namely fastp trimming at Q25 and MiXCR clone calling, and kept in-frame beta chains. Every entry covers one CDR3 protein and lists the most common genes and DNA from its rows. This sample is represented by about 600,000 distinct CDR3 sequences; 10% to 15% of them were singletons. In total, the top ten clones hold 2% to 2.5% of the sample. The intended sense of this specimen's treatment or condition label: allogeneic hematopoietic cell transplantation with graft depleted of TCRalphabeta T cells and CD19 B cells. The transplant recipients were children given TCRalphabeta/CD19-depleted allogeneic hematopoietic cell grafts.

V gives up 1 base and J gives up 1 base, and the segment between their germline ends measures 10 bases. Sequences SGHTA (CDR1) and FQGNSA (CDR2) are obtained from the germline V gene. CDR3 length: 15 amino acids, cysteine to phenylalanine. Only the CDR3 region is kept as DNA, spanning 45 bases read in frame from base 1. This specimen belongs to a study of T-cell reconstitution after alpha-beta-depleted transplantation in children (dated by TCRdb to 2016 to 2017). Background for the entire study: The study quantitatively tracked T-cell immune reconstitution after TCRalphabeta/CD19-depleted allogeneic hematopoietic cell transplantation in children using TCR repertoire profiling. Overall study results and their limits: In some patients, the high TCRbeta diversity seen at day 60 was put down to recipient T cells and intrathymic progenitors that had survived conditioning. Apparently early alphabetaT-cell count recovery about two months after transplant reportedly relied on only several hundred rapidly expanded clones derived from non-depleted graft cells. Hyperexpanded clone frequencies declined over subsequent months; after one year, T-cell counts and TCRbeta diversity were mostly attributed to newly produced T cells.

The rearranged segments are TRBV7-2 and TRBJ2-5; the D gene identity is not certain. Sequences were derived from PBMCs, mostly from graft donor cells, sampled 360 days after TCRalphabeta/CD19-depleted stem cell transplant. The sequence was collected from a male patient aged 10 to 17 who had a stem cell transplant for acute myeloid leukemia, so the T cells may come from the graft donor. The CDR3 here reads CASSLVFVSQETQYF. The nucleotide sequence is TGTGCCAGCAGCTTAGTCTTTGTCAGCCAAGAGACCCAGTACTTC.